These 12 T cell receptor beta chains originate from one sample sequenced in a study of cytomegalovirus exposure and HLA in healthy donors. Researchers ran the PCR with 60 Vbeta and 13 Jbeta primers. Sequenced by immunoSEQ multiplex PCR; TCRdb stores in-frame clones only, minus some. The data hold about 170,000 clones, with roughly 88% observed a single time. Sample: PBMCs. These receptors all come from a boy between 2 and 15 years old in good health and CMV-seronegative.

V usage is TRBV15 and J usage is TRBJ1-4, with 8 positions matching TRBD1. The V gene's germline CDR1 is LNHNV and CDR2 YYDKDF (reference sequence). The CDR3 has 16 residues. Trimming removed 1 base from V and 9 bases from J; junction bases left unmatched: 10. In DNA, the CDR3 is TGTGCCACCAGCAGAGCGGACAGGGCGTCAATGAAAAAACTGTTTTTT. The encoded protein is CATSRADRASMKKLFF.

DNA for the CDR3: TGTGCTAGTGGTGCCCTGGCTAGCGTTACCGGGGAGCTGTTTTTT. This encodes CASGALASVTGELFF. J is TRBJ2-2 and V is TRBV12-5; weak D call: TRBD2 (6 bases). Trimming removed 5 bases at V and 5 bases at J, with 15 bases between. CDR3 length: 15 residues. CDR1 and CDR2 (germline): LGHNT, FRNRAP.

This clone is a singleton in its sample. The V and J genes are TRBV10-3 and TRBJ2-7; D perhaps matches TRBD1 (5 bases). The length of the CDR3 is 9 residues. V was pared by 10 bases and J by 10 bases, with 11 bases between. Germline V lookup: CDR1 ENHRY, CDR2 SYGVKD. This CDR3 is CATPTVQYV. The CDR3 region has the DNA TGTGCCACCCCGACAGTTCAGTACGTC.

The chain uses TRBV5-1 and TRBJ1-1, with D unclear. V lost 1 base and J lost 1, with 11 bases in between. Looked up from germline, CDR1 is SGHRS and CDR2 is YFSETQ. This CDR3 is built from 15 residues. The CDR3: CASSLLTGQNTEAFF. The CDR3 DNA sequence: TGCGCCAGCAGCTTGTTGACGGGTCAGAACACTGAAGCTTTCTTT.

The rearrangement uses TRBV5-1 and TRBJ2-1; D is perhaps TRBD1 (5 bases). Trimming stripped 2 bases from V and 9 bases from J, with 12 bases between. This CDR3 is 13 amino acids long. Germline loops: CDR1 SGHRS, CDR2 YFSETQ. CDR3 in DNA: TGCGCCAGCAGCTTTGGGGCTTATTCTGAGCAGTTCTTC. It codes for CASSFGAYSEQFF.

The V gene is TRBV6-1, the J gene TRBJ2-1, with D perhaps matching TRBD2 (6 bases). Germline V lookup: CDR1 MNHNS, CDR2 SASEGT. V shed 3 bases and J shed 10 bases, with 16 bases lying between them. This CDR3 comprises 14 residues. The CDR3 reads CASSDYLRDWEQFF. CDR3 DNA sequence: TGTGCCAGCAGTGATTACCTCCGGGACTGGGAGCAGTTCTTC.

The chain has TRBV4-1 and TRBJ1-4; 9 bases are a match to TRBD1. Germline CDR1 and CDR2: MGHRA and YSYEKL. There are 15 residues in the CDR3. J gave up 7 bases and V 0 bases, and 3 bases lay outside the gene matches. CDR3 amino acids: CASSQDGTGSEKLFF. The CDR3 DNA reads TGCGCCAGCAGCCAAGATGGGACAGGGAGTGAAAAACTGTTTTTT.

This chain connects TRBV7-2 to TRBJ2-7; 8 nucleotides line up with TRBD2. The germline gives CDR1 SGHTA, CDR2 FQGNSA. This CDR3 has 15 residues. V shed 5 bases, J shed 4 bases, and the junction held 10 bases outside the gene matches. The CDR3: CASSPRVSGNYEQYF. The CDR3 nucleotides read TGTGCCAGCAGCCCCCGGGTTAGCGGGAATTACGAGCAGTACTTC.

V gene TRBV11-2 combines with J gene TRBJ2-3; 8 bases agree with TRBD2. The CDR3 is 15 amino acids. The germline V gene encodes CDR1 SGHAT and CDR2 FQNNGV. Trimming removed 1 base from V and 4 bases from J; junction bases left unmatched: 4. The CDR3 DNA is TGTGCCAGCAGCTTAGCGGGGGGGCCAGCAGATACGCAGTATTTT. It encodes CASSLAGGPADTQYF.

CDR3 residues: CASSIHHTGLAGGSYNEQFF. CDR3 in DNA: TGTGCCAGTAGTATCCACCACACGGGACTAGCGGGAGGGTCCTACAATGAGCAGTTCTTC. The rearrangement joins TRBV19 to TRBJ2-1; 16 bases fit TRBD2. The junction had 9 bases not matched to a gene; V was cut back by 3 bases and J by 1 base. The CDR3 is 20 residues long. Germline CDR1 and CDR2: LNHDA and SQIVND (reference sequence).

J is TRBJ1-3 and V is TRBV9; TRBD1 aligns across 10 bases. CDR3 length: 15 amino acids. With V trimmed by 4 bases and J by 2 bases, 3 bases remained unmatched. The germline gives CDR1 SGDLS, CDR2 YYNGEE. CDR3 region: CASSSDRGPGNTIYF. CDR3 nucleotides: TGTGCCAGCAGCTCTGACAGGGGGCCTGGAAACACCATATATTTT. Full variable domain (remainder filled in from reference TRBV9 and TRBJ1-3): DSGVTQTPKHLITATGQRVTLRCSPRSGDLSVYWYQQSLDQGLQFLIQYYNGEERAKGNILERFSAQQFPDLHSELNLSSLELGDSALYFCASSSDRGPGNTIYFGEGSWLTVV.

V gene TRBV9 combines with J gene TRBJ1-5, with D maybe TRBD1 (5 bases). Trimming took off 3 bases at V and 6 bases at J, with 16 bases between the two ends. Germline-derived CDR1 and CDR2 are SGDLS and YYNGEE. The CDR3 spans 15 residues. In DNA, the CDR3 is TGTGCCAGCAGCGGGAGTGGGGCCCCCTTTCAGCCCCAGCATTTT. Its translation is CASSGSGAPFQPQHF. The full variable domain, rest sourced from reference TRBV9 and TRBJ1-5, is DSGVTQTPKHLITATGQRVTLRCSPRSGDLSVYWYQQSLDQGLQFLIQYYNGEERAKGNILERFSAQQFPDLHSELNLSSLELGDSALYFCASSGSGAPFQPQHFGDGTRLSIL.